This T cell receptor beta chain was recovered during a study of PD-L1 blockade in urothelial cancer. Study-level information: Patients initiated atezolizumab in about 2014 at 1,200 mg intravenously every 3 weeks.

The CDR3 consists of 15 residues. Trimming at V came to 8 bases and at J to 6 bases, leaving 15 bases not matched to a gene. CDR1 KGHSH and CDR2 LQKENI come from the germline V gene. Synthetic TCR analog templates were added to each PCR reaction. Profiled with immunoSEQ multiplex PCR; TCRdb holds only in-frame clones, not every one. The sample shows approximately 110,000 clones, around 90% of them seen only once. Time point defined: peripheral blood 6 weeks after treatment start. Disease in patients was locally advanced or metastatic urothelial carcinoma. The input for sequencing was PBMCs, taken around atezolizumab (anti-PD-L1) treatment. The rearrangement links TRBV18 to TRBJ1-1, with TRBD1 matching over 7 bases. This TCR was recovered from a man aged 55 to 69 with urothelial cancer. CDR3 bases: TGTGCCAGCACTCTTTCACGTCAGGGGGTCTCTGAAGCTTTCTTT. It yields the protein CASTLSRQGVSEAFF.